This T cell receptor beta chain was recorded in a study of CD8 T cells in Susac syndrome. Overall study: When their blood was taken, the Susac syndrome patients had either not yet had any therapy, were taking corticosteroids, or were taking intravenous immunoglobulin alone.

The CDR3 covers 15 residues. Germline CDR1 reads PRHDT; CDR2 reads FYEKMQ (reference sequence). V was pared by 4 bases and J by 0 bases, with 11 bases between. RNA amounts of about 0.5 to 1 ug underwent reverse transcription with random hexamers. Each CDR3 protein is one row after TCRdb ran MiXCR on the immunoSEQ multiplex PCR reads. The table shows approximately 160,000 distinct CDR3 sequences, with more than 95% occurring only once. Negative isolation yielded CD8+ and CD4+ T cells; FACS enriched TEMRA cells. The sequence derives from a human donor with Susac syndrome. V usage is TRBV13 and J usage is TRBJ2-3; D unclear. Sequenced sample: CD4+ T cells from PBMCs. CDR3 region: CASSSPVRSTDTQYF. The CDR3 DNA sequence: TGTGCCAGCAGCTCCCCTGTCCGAAGCACAGATACGCAGTATTTT. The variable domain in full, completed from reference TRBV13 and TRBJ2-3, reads AAGVIQSPRHLIKEKRETATLKCYPIPRHDTVYWYQQGPGQDPQFLISFYEKMQSDKGSIPDRFSAQQFSDYHSELNMSSLELGDSALYFCASSSPVRSTDTQYFGPGTRLTVL.